Below, 29 T cell receptor beta chains from the same sample are listed, as sequenced in a study of T-cell reconstitution after alpha-beta-depleted transplantation in children. Unique molecular identifiers were incorporated when the TCRbeta library was constructed. TCRdb re-called the PCR reads with MiXCR, one entry per CDR3 protein. This sample has about 170,000 distinct CDR3 sequences, with 8.5% to 14% found just once. This specimen was PBMCs, taken before TCRalphabeta/CD19-depleted stem cell transplant. All receptors come from a boy between 2 and 10 years old with acute myeloid leukemia, due to receive a stem cell transplant.

In this sample, this clonotype turned up many times. The chain employs TRBV20-1 and TRBJ2-7; weak D call: TRBD2 (5 bases). Trimming removed 1 base from V and 4 bases from J, with 26 bases in between. Per germline, CDR1 DFQATT and CDR2 SNEGSKA (reference sequence). CDR3 size: 18 residues. CDR3 residues: CSARVQMSTRAPAYEQYF. As DNA, the CDR3 is TGCAGTGCTAGAGTCCAAATGTCTACGCGGGCCCCAGCGTACGAGCAGTACTTC.

This clonotype was found many times. The V gene is TRBV7-2, the J gene TRBJ2-3; 8 bases align to TRBD2. The CDR3 contains 15 residues. Germline CDR1 is SGHTA and CDR2 is FQGNSA. V dropped 4 bases and J dropped 2; count of bases not matched to a gene: 5. The CDR3: CASSSRGGYTDTQYF. The CDR3 bases are TGTGCCAGCAGCTCTCGGGGGGGTTACACAGATACGCAGTATTTT. Drawing the rest from reference TRBV7-2 and TRBJ2-3, the complete variable domain is GAGVSQSPSNKVTEKGKDVELRCDPISGHTALYWYRQSLGQGLEFLIYFQGNSAPDKSGLPSDRFSAERTGGSVSTLTIQRTQQEDSAVYLCASSSRGGYTDTQYFGPGTRLTVL.

This clonotype showed up many times. This chain uses TRBV12-3 or TRBV12-4 with TRBJ2-3; D ambiguous. Trimming removed 7 bases at V and 0 bases at J, with 14 bases between. The CDR3 extends over 15 amino acids. The CDR3 loop reads CASIKELDSTDTQYF. The CDR3, as DNA: TGTGCCAGCATAAAAGAACTGGACAGCACAGATACGCAGTATTTT.

This clonotype came up many times. The chain joins TRBV20-1 to TRBJ2-1; 10 positions agree with TRBD1. This CDR3 contains 15 residues. Per the germline V gene, CDR1 is DFQATT and CDR2 is SNEGSKA (reference sequence). After removal of 6 bases from V and 5 bases from J, the junction contained 10 bases not matched to a gene. This CDR3 is CSANPGTGDHNEQFF. In nucleotides, the CDR3 is TGCAGTGCGAACCCCGGGACAGGGGACCACAATGAGCAGTTCTTC.

This clonotype occurred many times. V usage is TRBV19 and J usage is TRBJ2-1, with D possibly matching TRBD1 (6 bases). V was pared by 3 bases and J by 0 bases, with 9 bases between. Germline CDR1 is LNHDA and CDR2 is SQIVND (reference sequence). The CDR3 has 15 amino acids. The CDR3: CASSMNRASYNEQFF. The CDR3 DNA sequence: TGTGCCAGTAGTATGAACAGGGCCTCCTACAATGAGCAGTTCTTC.

Notes on this clonotype: This sequence may be a read error, since a much larger clone differs from it by one base. CDR3 sequence (DNA): TGTGCCAGCAGCTTAGGGGCCGATGAAGCGCATGAGCAGTTCTTC. It yields the protein CASSLGADEAHEQFF. The V and J genes are TRBV11-2 and TRBJ2-1; no clear D gene. Germline V gene lookup returns CDR1 SGHAT and CDR2 FQNNGV. V was shortened by 1 base and J by 8 bases, with 15 bases between the two germline ends. CDR3 length equals 15 residues. The entire variable domain, with the rest obtained from reference TRBV11-2 and TRBJ2-1, is as follows: EAGVAQSPRYKIIEKRQSVAFWCNPISGHATLYWYQQILGQGPKLLIQFQNNGVVDDSQLPKDRFSAERLKGVDSTLKIQPAKLEDSAVYLCASSLGADEAHEQFFGPGTRLTVL.

About this clonotype: This may be a read error: a much more frequent sequence differs by one nucleotide. This rearrangement joins TRBV2 to TRBJ2-1; a weak D match, TRBD2 (6 bases). Between the trimmed V and J ends, which lost 7 bases and 7 bases, there was a span of 23 bases. Looked up from germline, CDR1 is SNHLY and CDR2 is FYNNEI. The CDR3 contains 16 residues. The CDR3 coding sequence is TGTGCCAGCATCCCTGTCCCTGTGGGGGGACCTAATGAGCAGTTCTTC. This sequence encodes CASIPVPVGGPNEQFF.

In its sample, this clonotype was seen many times. The CDR3: CASSTLTSGAYNEQFF. CDR3 in DNA: TGCGCCAGCAGCACACTGACTAGCGGGGCGTACAATGAGCAGTTCTTC. This chain links TRBV5-1 with TRBJ2-1, with 11 bases aligning to TRBD2. V trimming: 4 bases; J trimming: 4 bases; junction bases outside the gene matches: 7. The CDR3 is 16 amino acids. Germline CDR1 and CDR2: SGHRS and YFSETQ.

This clonotype was recorded many times. V usage is TRBV12-3 or TRBV12-4 and J usage is TRBJ2-1, with a possible D match to TRBD2 (5 bases). The V gene lost 5 bases and the J gene lost 7 bases, with 12 bases spanning the gap. The CDR3 is 13 amino acids. CDR3 loop: CASSRLIWNEQFF. The CDR3 DNA sequence: TGTGCCAGCAGTCGACTAATTTGGAATGAGCAGTTCTTC.

The V gene is TRBV28, the J gene TRBJ2-5; 9 positions match TRBD2. The junction had 19 bases not matched to a gene; V was cut back by 8 bases and J by 3 bases. There are 18 residues in the CDR3. Per the germline V gene, CDR1 is MDHEN and CDR2 is SYDVKM. CDR3 protein: CASHTRGGARLAEETQYF. CDR3 bases: TGTGCCAGCCATACCAGAGGGGGGGCAAGACTAGCGGAAGAGACCCAGTACTTC.

This clonotype has at least ten counts. The chain links TRBV7-9 to TRBJ2-1; 8 bases are shared with TRBD2. Germline V gene sequence: CDR1 SEHNR, CDR2 FQNEAQ (reference sequence). J was trimmed by 5 bases and V by 5 bases; bases with no gene match: 8. The CDR3 spans 15 residues. CDR3 nucleotide sequence: TGTGCCAGCAGCGTTAGCGGGATGTTTGACAATGAGCAGTTCTTC. As protein: CASSVSGMFDNEQFF.

Many counts were recorded for this clonotype. The chain recombines TRBV20-1 with TRBJ2-2; D call uncertain. The CDR3 extends over 11 amino acids. The germline V gene encodes CDR1 DFQATT and CDR2 SNEGSKA (reference sequence). V lost 3 bases and J lost 4, with 3 bases in between. The CDR3 sequence: CSARFTGELFF. CDR3 coding DNA: TGCAGTGCTAGGTTCACCGGGGAGCTGTTTTTT.

This clonotype was found many times. The CDR3 DNA reads as TGTGCCAGCAGCTTAAATGCATTCGATGGCTACACCTTC. This translates into CASSLNAFDGYTF. The chain joins TRBV7-8 to TRBJ1-2; D gene unclear. CDR1 and CDR2 from the germline V gene are SGHVS and FQNEAQ. Between the trimmed V and J ends, which lost 2 bases and 6 bases, there was a span of 10 bases. This CDR3 has 13 amino acids.

In its sample, this clonotype was seen many times. This chain connects TRBV6-1 to TRBJ2-1; TRBD1 or TRBD2 may be the D gene (5 bases each). Trimming stripped 8 bases from V and 8 bases from J, with 16 bases between. The CDR3 contains 13 residues. Looked up from germline, CDR1 is MNHNS and CDR2 is SASEGT. CDR3 region: CASFEGIMDEQFF. DNA for the CDR3: TGTGCCAGCTTTGAGGGGATTATGGATGAGCAGTTCTTC.

This clonotype was recorded many times. J is TRBJ2-5 and V is TRBV15; D remains unclear. Germline-derived CDR1 and CDR2 are LNHNV and YYDKDF (reference sequence). The V and J ends lost 5 bases and 0 bases respectively, with 7 bases between them. The CDR3 spans 13 residues. DNA for the CDR3: TGTGCCACCAGCGCTCGACACCAAGAGACCCAGTACTTC. It encodes CATSARHQETQYF.

This clonotype was counted at least ten times. This chain joins TRBV29-1 and TRBJ2-5; tentative D call: TRBD1 (5 bases). This CDR3 has 12 residues. Trimming shortened V by 3 bases and J by 5 bases, and 10 bases separated the two germline ends. Germline-derived CDR1 and CDR2 are SQVTM and ANQGSEA. This chain's CDR3 is CSVDTGLETQYF. The CDR3 DNA reads as TGCAGCGTTGATACAGGCCTGGAGACCCAGTACTTC.

This clonotype was recorded many times. The genes are TRBV7-6 and TRBJ2-3, with 9 bases matching TRBD2. The V gene's germline CDR1 is SGHVS and CDR2 FNYEAQ. There are 16 residues in the CDR3. The J segment lost 4 bases and the V segment lost 1 base, leaving 6 bases of the junction unmatched. DNA for the CDR3: TGTGCCAGCAGCTTAGAGGCGGGAGGGTGGGCAGATACGCAGTATTTT. This sequence encodes CASSLEAGGWADTQYF.

This clonotype was counted at least ten times. The chain carries TRBV20-1 and TRBJ1-2; 9 positions agree with TRBD1. V was pared by 2 bases and J by 5 bases, with 3 bases of the junction left unmatched. The CDR3 is 13 residues long. Germline-derived CDR1 and CDR2 are DFQATT and SNEGSKA (reference sequence). This chain's CDR3 is CSARPGQGYGYTF. In DNA, the CDR3 is TGCAGTGCTAGACCCGGACAGGGGTATGGCTACACCTTC.

In its sample, this clonotype was seen a few times. This chain uses TRBV6-5 with TRBJ1-1; 10 bases match TRBD1. With V trimmed by 0 bases and J by 1 base, 5 bases remained unmatched. CDR3 length: 17 residues. Germline lookup yields CDR1 MNHEY and CDR2 SVGAGI. CDR3 nucleotide sequence: TGTGCCAGCAGTTACTCGAGGACAGGGGGGCGGAACACTGAAGCTTTCTTT. It specifies CASSYSRTGGRNTEAFF.

This clonotype was picked up a small number of times. The V gene is TRBV30, the J gene TRBJ2-1, with TRBD1 matching 9 bases. This CDR3 has 14 amino acids. The V and J ends lost 8 bases and 8 bases, in that order; junction bases with no gene match: 13. Germline CDR1 GTSNPN, CDR2 SVGIG (reference sequence). This CDR3 is CATMGNGQGYEQFF. For the CDR3, the DNA is TGTGCCACAATGGGAAACGGACAGGGGTATGAGCAGTTCTTC.

This clonotype was picked up many times. In DNA, the CDR3 is TGTGCTACCAAGAGCGGGAGCAGTTCAGATACGCAGTATTTT. This encodes CATKSGSSSDTQYF. V and J are TRBV12-5 and TRBJ2-3, with 8 nucleotides matching TRBD2. V dropped 10 bases and J dropped 4; count of bases not matched to a gene: 10. Germline V gives CDR1 LGHNT, CDR2 FRNRAP. The CDR3 spans 14 residues. Drawing the rest from reference TRBV12-5 and TRBJ2-3, the complete variable domain is DARVTQTPRHKVTEMGQEVTMRCQPILGHNTVFWYRQTMMQGLELLAYFRNRAPLDDSGMPKDRFSAEMPDATLATLKIQPSEPRDSAVYFCATKSGSSSDTQYFGPGTRLTVL.

In this sample, this clonotype turned up many times. The J gene is TRBJ1-5, the V gene TRBV20-1; D possibly corresponds to TRBD1 (5 bases). The CDR3 loop spans 12 amino acids. Trimming took off 6 bases at V and 3 bases at J, with 9 bases between the two ends. Germline-derived CDR1 and CDR2 are DFQATT and SNEGSKA (reference sequence). CDR3 coding DNA: TGCAGTGCCGACAGTTACAATCAGCCCCAGCATTTT. Translation: CSADSYNQPQHF.

This clonotype showed up many times. The chain carries TRBV9 and TRBJ2-4; TRBD1 is a possible D gene (6 bases). Between the trimmed V and J ends, which lost 0 bases and 5 bases, there was a span of 9 bases. CDR3 size: 14 residues. Germline lookup yields CDR1 SGDLS and CDR2 YYNGEE. CDR3 in amino acids: CASSVADSENIQYF. CDR3 nucleotides: TGTGCCAGCAGCGTAGCGGACAGCGAAAACATTCAGTACTTC.

This clonotype has at least ten counts. CDR3 loop: CASSISLTVMNTEAFF. As DNA, the CDR3 is TGTGCCAGTAGTATCTCCCTAACAGTTATGAACACTGAAGCTTTCTTT. The chain combines TRBV19 with TRBJ1-1; D remains unclear. This CDR3 contains 16 residues. V was cut by 3 bases and J by 0 bases, with 14 bases left in between. CDR1 LNHDA and CDR2 SQIVND come from the germline V gene (reference sequence).

A word on this clonotype: A single base separates this from a much larger clone, so it may be a read error. This chain links TRBV7-2 with TRBJ2-3, with 8 bases that match TRBD2. There are 12 residues in the CDR3. CDR1 is SGHTA, CDR2 FQGNSA, per germline. CDR3 in DNA: TGTGCCAGCAACTTAGTACTAGCGGAAAAGTATTTT. Translating it yields CASNLVLAEKYF.

This clonotype appeared a few times. The chain couples TRBV19 to TRBJ1-1; D remains unclear. V gave up 7 bases and J gave up 5 bases, with 23 bases separating them. CDR3 length: 16 amino acids. The germline V gene encodes CDR1 LNHDA and CDR2 SQIVND (reference sequence). CDR3 loop: CASTRLSRDPRTEAFF. CDR3 nucleotide sequence: TGTGCCAGTACCCGGTTATCCCGAGACCCAAGGACTGAAGCTTTCTTT.

This clonotype has at least ten counts. J is TRBJ1-2 and V is TRBV3-1; D is unresolved. In germline, CDR1 is LGHDT, CDR2 YNNKEL (reference sequence). V gave up 0 bases and J gave up 4 bases, with 9 bases separating them. CDR3 size: 14 residues. CDR3 sequence reads: CASSQDWAPYGYTF. The CDR3 DNA reads as TGTGCCAGCAGCCAAGATTGGGCACCCTATGGCTACACCTTC.

This clonotype has at least ten counts. The chain combines TRBV5-1 with TRBJ1-1, with 9 positions matching TRBD1. The CDR3 is made up of 14 amino acids. The V gene's germline CDR1 is SGHRS and CDR2 YFSETQ. The ends lost 1 base at V and 3 bases at J; junction bases unmatched: 1. The CDR3 reads CASSLRQGDTEAFF. The CDR3 nucleotides read TGCGCCAGCAGCTTGCGACAGGGGGACACTGAAGCTTTCTTT.

This clonotype appeared many times. The chain couples TRBV15 to TRBJ2-5; no firm D call. Trimming removed 6 bases at V and 1 base at J, with 18 bases between. There are 16 residues in the CDR3. Per germline, CDR1 LNHNV and CDR2 YYDKDF (reference sequence). DNA of the CDR3: TGTGCCACCAGGTCAGGCAGACGAGTGATCCAAGAGACCCAGTACTTC. Protein: CATRSGRRVIQETQYF.